These 18 T cell receptor beta chains were sequenced from one sample in a study of T cell responses to AZD1222 COVID-19 vaccine. Sequencing was performed with immunoSEQ multiplex PCR; in TCRdb, only in-frame clones are kept and a portion is missing. The data hold about 130,000 clones, with about 87% observed a single time. The material sequenced was peripheral blood, taken on day 0 of AZD1222 vaccination. All receptors derive from an adult in good health.

The chain uses TRBV6-6 and TRBJ1-1; D might be TRBD1 (5 bases). Germline-derived CDR1 and CDR2 are MNHNY and SVGAGI (reference sequence). This CDR3 has 14 residues. V gave up 7 bases and J gave up 1 base, with 13 bases separating them. CDR3 coding DNA: TGTGCCAGCATCCTAGGACACCCGAACACTGAAGCTTTCTTT. Encoded protein: CASILGHPNTEAFF.

This chain connects TRBV4-3 to TRBJ2-7; D gene ambiguous. This CDR3 has 14 amino acids. The germline V and J ends were trimmed by 0 bases and 3 bases, with 9 bases remaining between them. In germline, CDR1 is LGHNA, CDR2 YSLEER. CDR3: CASSQDGWSYEQYF. CDR3 coding DNA: TGCGCCAGCAGCCAAGATGGGTGGAGCTACGAGCAGTACTTC.

The V call is TRBV5-4, the J call TRBJ2-3; possibly TRBD1 for D (6 bases). Germline CDR1 is SGHNT and CDR2 is YYREEE (reference sequence). Deletions cut 2 bases from V and 4 bases from J, with 14 bases between. The length of the CDR3 is 15 residues. For the CDR3, the DNA is TGTGCCAGCAGCTTTGCCACAGGGTCGGCAGATACGCAGTATTTT. Encoded protein: CASSFATGSADTQYF.

The chain is built from TRBV6-5 and TRBJ2-3; tentative D call: TRBD1 (5 bases). The CDR3 is 13 amino acids. Germline loops: CDR1 MNHEY, CDR2 SVGAGI. The V end was cut by 7 bases, the J end by 0 bases, with 8 bases between. The chain's CDR3 is CASTTASTDTQYF. DNA of the CDR3: TGTGCCAGCACGACAGCTAGCACAGATACGCAGTATTTT.

CDR3 DNA sequence: TGTGCCAGCAGTGAAGGCGACAGGGTCTATGGCTACACCTTC. It encodes CASSEGDRVYGYTF. The chain carries TRBV6-1 and TRBJ1-2; 7 bases match TRBD1. The CDR3 sequence is 14 residues long. The junction had 3 bases not matched to a gene; V was cut back by 1 base and J by 4 bases. CDR1 MNHNS and CDR2 SASEGT come from the germline V gene.

This clone has only a few counts. This rearrangement joins TRBV2 to TRBJ1-3, with D perhaps TRBD1 (6 bases). V was shortened by 7 bases and J by 2 bases, with 12 bases between the two germline ends. CDR1 and CDR2 (germline): SNHLY, FYNNEI. This CDR3 is 14 amino acids long. CDR3 sequence: CASKQQGPGNTIYF. The CDR3 nucleotides read TGTGCCAGCAAACAACAGGGCCCTGGAAACACCATATATTTT.

This sequence joins TRBV7-9 and TRBJ2-3, with TRBD1 matching 10 bases. Germline assignment: CDR1 SEHNR and CDR2 FQNEAQ (reference sequence). V shed 5 bases and J 0 bases; nucleotides not matched to a gene: 11. This CDR3 has 18 amino acids. The CDR3 nucleotides read TGTGCCAGCAGCGCCCGGGACAGGGGAAGCGGGAGCACAGATACGCAGTATTTT. Protein sequence: CASSARDRGSGSTDTQYF.

This sequence joins TRBV4-2 and TRBJ2-7; 9 bases match TRBD2. Trimming removed 1 base from V and 4 bases from J; junction bases left unmatched: 2. CDR1 and CDR2 from the germline V gene are LGHNA and YNFKEQ. This CDR3 has 14 amino acids. CDR3 residues: CASSQGAGGYEQYF. Here the CDR3 DNA reads TGTGCCAGCAGCCAAGGAGCGGGAGGTTACGAGCAGTACTTC.

The V and J genes are TRBV2 and TRBJ1-3; perhaps TRBD1 as D (5 bases). Germline V gene lookup returns CDR1 SNHLY and CDR2 FYNNEI. This CDR3 comprises 13 residues. Trimming removed 8 bases from V and 1 base from J, with 9 bases in between. CDR3 DNA: TGTGCCAGCCGAGAGGGGTCTGGAAACACCATATATTTT. This codes for CASREGSGNTIYF.

This sequence joins TRBV12-3 or TRBV12-4 and TRBJ2-7; a weak D match, TRBD2 (5 bases). The length of the CDR3 is 13 residues. Deletions cut 10 bases from V and 1 base from J, with 14 bases between. CDR3 DNA: TGTGCCACTAGTACCTCGGGGTCCTACGAGCAGTACTTC. This sequence encodes CATSTSGSYEQYF.

The chain couples TRBV6-2 or TRBV6-3 to TRBJ2-7, with 7 bases identical to TRBD2. Losses at the gene ends were 6 bases for V and 6 bases for J; bases not matched to a gene: 11. Germline V lookup: CDR1 MNHEY, CDR2 SVGEGT. CDR3 length equals 14 residues. The CDR3 DNA reads as TGTGCCAGCAGCCCCCAAAGCGGGAACGCCGAGCAGTACTTC. Protein product: CASSPQSGNAEQYF.

V is TRBV7-2 and J is TRBJ1-5; unclear D gene. This CDR3 has 15 residues. Germline CDR1 SGHTA, CDR2 FQGNSA. Deletions cut 1 base from V and 0 bases from J, with 7 bases between. The CDR3 sequence is CASSLGRYSNQPQHF. CDR3 in DNA: TGTGCCAGCAGCTTAGGACGCTATAGCAATCAGCCCCAGCATTTT. Drawing the rest from reference TRBV7-2 and TRBJ1-5, the complete variable domain is GAGVSQSPSNKVTEKGKDVELRCDPISGHTALYWYRQSLGQGLEFLIYFQGNSAPDKSGLPSDRFSAERTGGSVSTLTIQRTQQEDSAVYLCASSLGRYSNQPQHFGDGTRLSIL.

V usage is TRBV24-1 and J usage is TRBJ2-3; no reliable D call. The CDR3 spans 16 residues. Germline V gene data show CDR1 as KGHDR and CDR2 as SFDVKD. V lost 1 base and J 2 bases, leaving 12 bases between the germline ends. CDR3 in DNA: TGTGCCACCAGTGATTTCACGACGGAAAACACAGATACGCAGTATTTT. Protein sequence: CATSDFTTENTDTQYF.

CDR3 coding DNA: TGTGCCAGCACCCAAGGAAGTTGGCAGCACTATGGCTACACCTTC. Its translation: CASTQGSWQHYGYTF. J is TRBJ1-2 and V is TRBV7-9; D is ambiguous. The CDR3 sequence is 15 residues long. Germline CDR1 is SEHNR and CDR2 is FQNEAQ (reference sequence). V lost 7 bases, J lost 3 bases, and 18 bases lay in between. Full variable domain (missing parts from reference TRBV7-9 and TRBJ1-2): DTGVSQNPRHKITKRGQNVTFRCDPISEHNRLYWYRQTLGQGPEFLTYFQNEAQLEKSRLLSDRFSAERPKGSFSTLEIQRTEQGDSAMYLCASTQGSWQHYGYTFGSGTRLTVV.

The chain carries TRBV7-3 and TRBJ1-1; tentatively, D is TRBD1 (6 bases). This CDR3 is 13 amino acids long. Germline V gives CDR1 SGHTA, CDR2 FQGTGA. V was pared by 5 bases and J by 0 bases, with 7 bases between. CDR3: CASSRQVNTEAFF. CDR3 DNA sequence: TGTGCCAGCAGCCGACAGGTGAACACTGAAGCTTTCTTT.

The rearrangement joins TRBV19 to TRBJ1-1, with TRBD1 matching 10 bases. Per the germline V gene, CDR1 is LNHDA and CDR2 is SQIVND (reference sequence). The V segment lost 5 bases and the J segment 5 bases; nucleotides outside the gene matches: 17. The CDR3 has 18 amino acids. CDR3 bases: TGTGCCAGTAGTCAAACCGTCCCGGGACAGGGGCCGGGGACTGAAGCTTTCTTT. Encoded protein: CASSQTVPGQGPGTEAFF.

The chain uses TRBV3-1 (or the pseudogene TRBV3-2) and TRBJ1-1, with 8 bases lining up with TRBD1. V lost 2 bases to trimming and J lost 12 bases; unmatched junction nucleotides: 8. This CDR3 comprises 13 residues. CDR1 is LGHDT and CDR2 is YNNKEL in the germline V gene (reference sequence). Here the CDR3 reads CASSQRTGSRTFF. In nucleotides, the CDR3 is TGTGCCAGCAGCCAAAGGACAGGGTCCCGAACTTTCTTT.

This sequence joins TRBV5-1 and TRBJ2-2; weak D call: TRBD2 (5 bases). V was cut by 0 bases and J by 1 base, with 10 bases left in between. Germline V gene lookup returns CDR1 SGHRS and CDR2 YFSETQ. The CDR3 runs to 16 residues. The CDR3 loop is CASSLVFRGNTGELFF. In nucleotides, the CDR3 is TGCGCCAGCAGCTTGGTTTTCCGGGGGAACACCGGGGAGCTGTTTTTT.